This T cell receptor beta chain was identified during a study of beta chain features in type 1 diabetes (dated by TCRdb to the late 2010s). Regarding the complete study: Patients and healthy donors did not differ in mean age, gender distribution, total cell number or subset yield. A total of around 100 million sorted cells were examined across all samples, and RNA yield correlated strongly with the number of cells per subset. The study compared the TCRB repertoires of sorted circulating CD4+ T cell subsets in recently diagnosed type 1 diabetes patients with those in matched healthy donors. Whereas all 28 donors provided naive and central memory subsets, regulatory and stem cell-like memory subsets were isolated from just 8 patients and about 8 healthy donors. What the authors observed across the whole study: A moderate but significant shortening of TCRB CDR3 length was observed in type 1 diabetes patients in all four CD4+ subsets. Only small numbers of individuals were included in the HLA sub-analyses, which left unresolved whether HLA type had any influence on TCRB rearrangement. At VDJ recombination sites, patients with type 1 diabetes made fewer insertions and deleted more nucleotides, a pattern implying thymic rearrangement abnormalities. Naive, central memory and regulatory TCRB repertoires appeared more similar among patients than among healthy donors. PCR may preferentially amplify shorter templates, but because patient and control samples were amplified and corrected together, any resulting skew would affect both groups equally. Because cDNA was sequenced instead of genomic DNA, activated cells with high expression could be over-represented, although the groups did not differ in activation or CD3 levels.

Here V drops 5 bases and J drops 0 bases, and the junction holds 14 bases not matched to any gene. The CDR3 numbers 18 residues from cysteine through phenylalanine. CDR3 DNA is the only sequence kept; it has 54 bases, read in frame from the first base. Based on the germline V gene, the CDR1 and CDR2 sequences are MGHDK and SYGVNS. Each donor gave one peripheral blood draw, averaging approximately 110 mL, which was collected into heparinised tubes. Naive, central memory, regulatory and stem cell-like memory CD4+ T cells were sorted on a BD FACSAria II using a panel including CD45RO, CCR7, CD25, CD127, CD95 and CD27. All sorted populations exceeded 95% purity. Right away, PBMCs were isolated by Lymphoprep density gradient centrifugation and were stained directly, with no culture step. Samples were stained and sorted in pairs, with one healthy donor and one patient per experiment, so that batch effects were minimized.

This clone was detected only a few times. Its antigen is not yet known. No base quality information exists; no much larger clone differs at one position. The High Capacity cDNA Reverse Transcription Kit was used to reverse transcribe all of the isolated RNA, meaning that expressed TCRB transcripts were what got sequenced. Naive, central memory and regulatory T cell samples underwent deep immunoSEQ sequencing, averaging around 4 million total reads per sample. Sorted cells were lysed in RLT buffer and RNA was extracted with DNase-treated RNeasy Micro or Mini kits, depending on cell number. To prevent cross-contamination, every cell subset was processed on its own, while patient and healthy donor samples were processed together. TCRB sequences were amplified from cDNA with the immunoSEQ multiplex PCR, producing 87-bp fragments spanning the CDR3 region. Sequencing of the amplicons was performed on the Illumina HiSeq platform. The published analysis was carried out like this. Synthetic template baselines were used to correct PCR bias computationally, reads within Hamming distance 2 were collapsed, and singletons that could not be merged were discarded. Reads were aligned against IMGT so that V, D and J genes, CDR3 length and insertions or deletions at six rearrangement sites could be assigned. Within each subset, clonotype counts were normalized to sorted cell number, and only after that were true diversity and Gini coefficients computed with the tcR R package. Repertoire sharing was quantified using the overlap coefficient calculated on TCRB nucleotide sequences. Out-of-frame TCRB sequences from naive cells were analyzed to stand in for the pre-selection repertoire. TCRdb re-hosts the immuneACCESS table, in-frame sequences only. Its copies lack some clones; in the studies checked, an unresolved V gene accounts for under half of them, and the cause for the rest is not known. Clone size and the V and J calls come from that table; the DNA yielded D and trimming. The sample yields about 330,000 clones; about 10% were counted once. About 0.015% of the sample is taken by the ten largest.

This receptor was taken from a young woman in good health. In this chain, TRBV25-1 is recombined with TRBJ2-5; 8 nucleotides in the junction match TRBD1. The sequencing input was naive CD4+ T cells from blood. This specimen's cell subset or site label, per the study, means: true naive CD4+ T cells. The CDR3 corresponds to CASSPKGKNRGNQETQYF. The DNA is TGTGCCAGCAGTCCTAAGGGAAAGAACAGGGGGAACCAAGAGACCCAGTACTTC. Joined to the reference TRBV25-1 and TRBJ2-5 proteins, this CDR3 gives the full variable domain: EADIYQTPRYLVIGTGKKITLECSQTMGHDKMYWYQQDPGMELHLIHYSYGVNSTEKGDLSSESTVSRIRTEHFPLTLESARPSHTSQYLCASSPKGKNRGNQETQYFGPGTRLLVL.